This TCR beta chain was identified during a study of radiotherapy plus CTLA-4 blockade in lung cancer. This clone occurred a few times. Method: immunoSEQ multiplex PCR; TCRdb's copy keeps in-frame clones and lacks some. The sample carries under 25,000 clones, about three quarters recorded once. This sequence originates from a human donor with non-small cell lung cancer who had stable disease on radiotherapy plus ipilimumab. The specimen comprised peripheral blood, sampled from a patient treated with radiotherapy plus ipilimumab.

For the CDR3, the DNA is TGTGCCAGCCGGAGGGGAAGTGTCAATGAGCAGTTCTTC. Amino acid sequence: CASRRGSVNEQFF. This chain joins TRBV6-1 and TRBJ2-1; D is perhaps TRBD2 (6 bases). Germline assignment: CDR1 MNHNS and CDR2 SASEGT. The CDR3 has 13 residues. Trimming took off 8 bases at V and 6 bases at J, with 14 bases between the two ends.